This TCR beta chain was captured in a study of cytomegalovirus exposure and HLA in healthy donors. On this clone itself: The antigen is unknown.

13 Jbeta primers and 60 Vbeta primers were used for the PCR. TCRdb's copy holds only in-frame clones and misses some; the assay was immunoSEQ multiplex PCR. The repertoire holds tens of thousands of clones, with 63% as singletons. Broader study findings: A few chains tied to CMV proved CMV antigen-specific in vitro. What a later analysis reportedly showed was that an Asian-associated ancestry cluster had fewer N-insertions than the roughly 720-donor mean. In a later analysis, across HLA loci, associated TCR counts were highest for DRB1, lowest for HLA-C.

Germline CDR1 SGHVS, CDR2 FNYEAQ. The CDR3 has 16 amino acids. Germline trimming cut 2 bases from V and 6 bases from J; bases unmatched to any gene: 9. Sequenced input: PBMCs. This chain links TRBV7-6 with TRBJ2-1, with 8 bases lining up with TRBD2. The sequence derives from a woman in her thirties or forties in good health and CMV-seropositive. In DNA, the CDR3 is TGTGCCAGCAGCTTATTTCGGCTAGCGGGCCCCAATGAGCAGTTCTTC. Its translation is CASSLFRLAGPNEQFF.